The clone carrying this T cell receptor beta chain has only one observation. These data belong to a study of blood T cell repertoires in COVID-19. Participant age was about 18 to 89 years, and participants resided in roughly 24 US areas. Individuals in the exposed group had encountered a COVID-19 case within 2 weeks preceding study entry. The CDR3 sequence is 16 residues long. Per the germline V gene, CDR1 is SEHNR and CDR2 is FQNEAQ (reference sequence). After removal of 4 bases from V and 5 bases from J, the junction contained 8 bases not matched to a gene. In the source study's methods: Estimated nucleated cell counts came from reference gene primer amplification. Assay used: immunoSEQ multiplex PCR; TCRdb lists only in-frame clones, some missing. V and J calls and clone size are copied from that table; D and trimming were computed from the DNA. Of approximately 270,000 clones in the sample, less than 95% are singletons; the top ten hold approximately 3%.

The chain recombines TRBV7-9 with TRBJ2-1; TRBD2 aligns across 10 bases. The sequencing input was PBMCs or T cells enriched from blood (not recorded which). This TCR derives from a middle-aged man who had been exposed to COVID-19. For the CDR3, the DNA is TGTGCCAGCAGCTCCCGGTCTAGCGGGAGCGACAATGAGCAGTTCTTC. As protein: CASSSRSSGSDNEQFF.